This TCR beta chain was identified during a study of T cells in localized non-small cell lung cancer (dated by TCRdb to the early 2020s). Describing the broader study: The study examined T cell repertoires in roughly 240 patients with early-stage NSCLC and compared tumors with uninvolved tumor-adjacent lungs. The mean age of the NSCLC patients was approximately 71 years, with 120 to 150 men and 107 women. All 240 or so NSCLC patients in the cohort were treatment-naive and had localized lung tumors that were resected. The paper's findings and limits, for the study overall: Because the study design was exploratory, TCR variables were selected using unadjusted p-values without false-discovery rate correction. The highest T cell clonality was observed in uninvolved tumor-adjacent lung, where clonality exceeded that of tumor, suggesting that antigenic responses were more focused in uninvolved tumor-adjacent lung. Higher blood T cell density associated with longer overall survival, while higher adjacent-lung clonality associated with shorter survival. Because multi-region sequencing of the tumors was not done, intratumor heterogeneity could not be ruled out. A median of roughly 60 of the top 100 tumor clones turned up in the paired uninvolved adjacent lung, and 25 to 35 of those clones also ranked among the top 100 of that same adjacent lung.

For this clone: Which antigen it targets is not known. No per-base quality is available; no much larger clone lies one base away.

From cysteine to phenylalanine, the CDR3 is 14 amino acids long. Only CDR3 DNA remains: 42 bases, in frame from the first base. After removal of 5 bases from V and 7 bases from J, the junction retains 7 bases not matched to a gene. In the germline V gene, CDR1 corresponds to MDHEN and CDR2 to SYDVKM. At diagnosis, peripheral blood, uninvolved tumor-adjacent lung and tumor were collected and stored as a combination of fresh-frozen and FFPE material. For TCR repertoire profiling, blood samples were analyzed as peripheral blood mononuclear cells. The immunoSEQ Assay was used to sequence TCR beta CDR3 regions from DNA. The paper's processing steps were these. T cell density was computed as TCR beta template counts normalized to usable DNA estimated by amplifying housekeeping genes. The preseqR package was used to estimate richness by extrapolating to 400,000 templates for PBMC samples and to 120,000 templates for tissue samples. Clonality was defined as one minus Pielou's evenness. Differential abundance testing on productive amino-acid clonotypes, with a minimum total count of 5 and an alpha of 0.1, was used to identify tissue-enriched TCRs. Repertoire overlap between compartments was quantified with the Jaccard Index and Morisita Overlap Index. GLIPH clustered TCR beta CDR3s with public tetramer-defined viral CDR3s; viral motifs required at least three viral sequences plus V-gene enrichment. The clones in this table, taken by TCRdb from immuneACCESS, are in-frame only. Not every clone is retained; where verified, under half of the shortfall comes from an unresolved V gene, and the cause of the rest is unknown. The D gene and trimming were derived from the DNA, and the V and J assignments and clone size from that table. The table for this sample lists about 14,000 clones; approximately 89% of them were counted only once. The ten largest make up 2.5% to 3% of the sample.

Recombination connected TRBV28 to TRBJ2-3; TRBD2 lines up with 9 middle nucleotides. This specimen was peripheral blood mononuclear cells, taken before any cancer treatment. This TCR was sampled from a man aged 40-75 years with stage III lung adenocarcinoma. The CDR3 here reads CASSISGSINTQYF. The DNA sequence reads TGTGCCAGCAGTATTAGCGGGAGTATAAATACGCAGTATTTT.